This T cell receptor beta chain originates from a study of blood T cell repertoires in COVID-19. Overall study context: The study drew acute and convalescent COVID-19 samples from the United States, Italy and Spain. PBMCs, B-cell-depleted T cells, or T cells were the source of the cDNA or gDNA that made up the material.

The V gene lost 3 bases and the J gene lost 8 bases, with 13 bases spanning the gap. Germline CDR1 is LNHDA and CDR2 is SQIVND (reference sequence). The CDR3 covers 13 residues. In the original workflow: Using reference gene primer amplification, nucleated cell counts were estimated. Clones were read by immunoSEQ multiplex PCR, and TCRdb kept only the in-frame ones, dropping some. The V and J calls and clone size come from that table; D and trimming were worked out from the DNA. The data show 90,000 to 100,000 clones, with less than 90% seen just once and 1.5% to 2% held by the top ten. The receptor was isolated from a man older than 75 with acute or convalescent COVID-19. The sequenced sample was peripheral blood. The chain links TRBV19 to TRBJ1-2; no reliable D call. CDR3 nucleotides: TGTGCCAGTAGTATCGGGTCATATATGGGCTACACCTTC. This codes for CASSIGSYMGYTF.